The clone carrying this T cell receptor beta chain was recorded once. In the original analysis: Reference gene primer amplification in the assay estimated nucleated cell counts. Profiling relied on immunoSEQ multiplex PCR, and the TCRdb table lists in-frame clones only, not all of them. The DNA was the basis for D and trimming; V, J and clone size are from that table. The repertoire consists of roughly 28,000 clones, with 80% to 90% occurring once and the leading ten covering roughly 2.8%. This sample was taken from a study of blood T cell repertoires in COVID-19. About the study: Spain, Italy and the United States supplied samples that represented acute and convalescent COVID-19. PBMCs, B-cell-depleted T cells, or T cells provided the cDNA or gDNA that made up the material.

The germline V gene has CDR1 LGHDT and CDR2 YNNKEL (reference sequence). J gave up 2 bases and V 0 bases, and 6 bases lay outside the gene matches. The CDR3 is made up of 17 amino acids. The genes are TRBV3-1 (or the pseudogene TRBV3-2) and TRBJ2-3, with TRBD2 identical over 9 bases. This clonotype was sampled from a human donor in a cohort sampled during active COVID-19. Sequencing input: peripheral blood. In DNA, the CDR3 is TGTGCCAGCAGCCAAGATGGGGGCGGGGGGGCCACAGATACGCAGTATTTT. Translated: CASSQDGGGGATDTQYF.